The TCR beta chain under discussion was sequenced for a study of T cell changes during pregnancy in multiple sclerosis (dated by TCRdb to about 2019). Context from the whole study: The study looked at changes in the T cell repertoire across pregnancy in women with multiple sclerosis.

CDR1 and CDR2, per the germline V gene (reference sequence), are GTSNPN and SVGIG. Here V drops 3 bases and J drops 1 base, and the junction holds 5 bases not matched to any gene. Reading from cysteine to phenylalanine, the CDR3 counts 14 amino acids. Just the 42-base CDR3 DNA is kept, in frame starting at base 1. The method behind the library was the immunoSEQ multiplex PCR assay. In its TCRdb copy, this immuneACCESS table keeps in-frame sequences only and misses some clones. Where compared with another copy, unresolved V genes explain less than half of these, and the others have no known cause. Within this sample are some 85,000 clones, with approximately 92% of them counted one time only. About 0.69% of the sample is held by the ten biggest clonotypes. In regard to this clone: The target of this receptor is not known. Per-base quality was not reported, and no clone a single base away is much larger than it.

The sequence was collected from a female donor in good health, enrolled as a control in a pregnancy study. The sequences come from peripheral blood, collected in the second trimester of pregnancy. The chain uses TRBV30 and TRBJ2-5; 7 junctional bases match TRBD1. The CDR3 protein: CAWSLGTVQETQYF. The DNA is as follows: TGTGCCTGGAGCCTTGGGACAGTCCAAGAGACCCAGTACTTC.